One and the same sample provided the 25 T cell receptor beta chains below, sequenced in a study of blood T cell repertoires in COVID-19. Some clones are missing from TCRdb's copy, which holds only in-frame ones; the method was immunoSEQ multiplex PCR. This table holds fewer than 400,000 clones, roughly 90% found once. Source material: peripheral blood. The source is a woman aged 25 to 45 with COVID-19, enrolled during active disease.

V is TRBV11-2 and J is TRBJ2-6; the D is unclear. The germline gives CDR1 SGHAT, CDR2 FQNNGV. The CDR3 contains 16 residues. The V end lost 5 bases, the J end lost 0 bases, and 11 bases lay between the germline ends. Written as DNA, the CDR3 is TGTGCCAGCAGCCTAACCCGGAGCTCTGGGGCCAACGTCCTGACTTTC. Protein product: CASSLTRSSGANVLTF.

The V and J genes are TRBV27 and TRBJ1-2; D is unresolved. CDR1 and CDR2 from the germline V gene are MNHEY and SMNVEV (reference sequence). This CDR3 is 16 amino acids long. Trimming took 2 bases from V and 3 from J, leaving 16 bases between them. The CDR3 nucleotides read TGTGCCAGCAGTTTAGGGCAGGCCATCGGCCACTATGGCTACACCTTC. Protein: CASSLGQAIGHYGYTF.

This sequence joins TRBV27 and TRBJ2-2; no firm D call. V gave up 7 bases and J gave up 5 bases, with 14 bases separating them. The CDR3 sequence is 14 residues long. Germline CDR1 MNHEY, CDR2 SMNVEV (reference sequence). The CDR3: CASTPRQPTGELFF. Here the CDR3 DNA reads TGTGCCAGCACCCCCAGGCAGCCTACCGGGGAGCTGTTTTTT.

The chain employs TRBV5-4 and TRBJ2-5, with 7 bases matching TRBD1. The CDR3 is made up of 14 amino acids. Germline CDR1 reads SGHNT; CDR2 reads YYREEE (reference sequence). J was trimmed by 0 bases and V by 2 bases; bases with no gene match: 1. The CDR3 region is CASSLGTDQETQYF. The CDR3, as DNA: TGTGCCAGCAGCTTAGGGACAGACCAAGAGACCCAGTACTTC.

The V gene is TRBV5-1, the J gene TRBJ1-1; the match to TRBD1 covers 9 bases. Trimming at V came to 3 bases and at J to 0 bases, leaving 12 bases not matched to a gene. From germline, CDR1 is SGHRS and CDR2 YFSETQ. This CDR3 has 18 amino acids. As DNA, the CDR3 is TGCGCCAGCAGCTCGGGGGCGGGACAGGGTAGGGTGAACACTGAAGCTTTCTTT. Residues: CASSSGAGQGRVNTEAFF.

The chain recombines TRBV18 with TRBJ2-5, with 7 bases matching TRBD1. There are 15 residues in the CDR3. Germline V CDR1 and CDR2: KGHSH, LQKENI. V lost 5 bases, J lost 2 bases, and 8 bases stayed unmatched. The chain's CDR3 is CASSSRQGYQETQYF. The CDR3 DNA is TGTGCCAGCTCATCCCGACAGGGTTATCAAGAGACCCAGTACTTC.

The chain links TRBV5-1 to TRBJ1-1, with TRBD1 identical over 8 bases. CDR1 and CDR2 (germline): SGHRS, YFSETQ. The CDR3 extends over 14 amino acids. Losses at the gene ends were 3 bases for V and 1 base for J; bases not matched to a gene: 2. CDR3 residues: CASSSGQENTEAFF. CDR3 bases: TGCGCCAGCAGCTCGGGACAGGAGAACACTGAAGCTTTCTTT.

This rearrangement joins TRBV28 to TRBJ1-1; maybe TRBD1 (6 bases). Germline CDR1 and CDR2: MDHEN and SYDVKM. The V end was cut by 10 bases, the J end by 3 bases, with 15 bases between. The CDR3 loop spans 13 amino acids. In DNA form, the CDR3 reads TGTGCCACCCTCGGGGGGCTGGACACTGAAGCTTTCTTT. It codes for CATLGGLDTEAFF. Full variable domain (missing parts from reference TRBV28 and TRBJ1-1): DVKVTQSSRYLVKRTGEKVFLECVQDMDHENMFWYRQDPGLGLRLIYFSYDVKMKEKGDIPEGYSVSREKKERFSLILESASTNQTSMYLCATLGGLDTEAFFGQGTRLTVV.

This chain connects TRBV25-1 to TRBJ1-1; D perhaps matches TRBD1 (5 bases). Germline V lookup: CDR1 MGHDK, CDR2 SYGVNS. V was clipped by 5 bases and J by 0 bases, with 16 bases between them. CDR3 length equals 16 residues. This CDR3 reads CASSPMRTLLNTEAFF. Written as DNA, the CDR3 is TGTGCCAGCAGTCCCATGAGGACACTTTTGAACACTGAAGCTTTCTTT.

The chain combines TRBV5-6 with TRBJ2-1; D uncertain. The V and J ends lost 0 bases and 0 bases respectively, with 10 bases between them. Germline loops: CDR1 SGHDT, CDR2 YYEEEE. This CDR3 spans 16 amino acids. CDR3 coding DNA: TGTGCCAGCAGCTTGGGTCTTCTCAGCTCCTACAATGAGCAGTTCTTC. Encoded protein: CASSLGLLSSYNEQFF.

Remarks on this clone: A junction end diverges from the germline sequence, so it may reflect a read error. J is TRBJ1-4 and V is TRBV30; D is uncertain. This CDR3 contains 12 residues. Germline V lookup: CDR1 GTSNPN, CDR2 SVGIG (reference sequence). The CDR3, as DNA: TGTGCCGGGAGTCCCGAGGAGGAAAAACTGTTTTTT. It codes for CAGSPEEEKLFF.

The CDR3: CASRPRQGRAYEQYV. The CDR3 DNA reads TGTGCCAGCAGACCACGACAGGGTAGGGCCTACGAGCAGTACGTC. The chain couples TRBV27 to TRBJ2-7; 7 bases are shared with TRBD1. Germline CDR1 is MNHEY and CDR2 is SMNVEV (reference sequence). The CDR3 is 15 amino acids. V lost 6 bases and J lost 2; bases outside the gene matches: 10.

This chain links TRBV12-3 or TRBV12-4 with TRBJ1-1; tentative D call: TRBD1 (5 bases). The CDR3 has 13 residues. Trimming stripped 4 bases from V and 1 base from J, with 7 bases between. The CDR3 loop reads CASSWRGNTEAFF. The CDR3 nucleotides are TGTGCCAGCAGTTGGAGGGGGAACACTGAAGCTTTCTTT.

CDR3 in amino acids: CAIRNRGHPTWYCVNNEQFF. The CDR3 nucleotides are TGTGCCATTCGAAACAGGGGACACCCGACGTGGTACTGTGTGAACAATGAGCAGTTCTTC. V and J are TRBV2 and TRBJ2-1, with 7 bases aligning to TRBD1. V was pared by 10 bases and J by 5 bases, with 29 bases of the junction left unmatched. The CDR3 is 20 residues long. Germline V gene sequence: CDR1 SNHLY, CDR2 FYNNEI.

The chain has TRBV4-3 and TRBJ1-1; D is uncertain. This CDR3 spans 17 amino acids. Germline CDR1 LGHNA, CDR2 YSLEER. Trimming shortened V by 1 base and J by 2 bases, and 17 bases separated the two germline ends. CDR3 in DNA: TGCGCCAGCAGCCAAGGTGCCCTACAGATACTTAACACTGAAGCTTTCTTT. Translated, it gives CASSQGALQILNTEAFF.

The chain employs TRBV29-1 and TRBJ1-1; D not certain. The germline V gene has CDR1 SQVTM and CDR2 ANQGSEA. V lost 4 bases, J lost 5 bases, and 5 bases lay in between. The CDR3 has 10 amino acids. This CDR3 reads CSVVLTEAFF. CDR3 nucleotides: TGCAGCGTTGTCTTAACTGAAGCTTTCTTT.

The rearrangement joins TRBV18 to TRBJ2-1; D is perhaps TRBD1 (5 bases). Per the germline V gene, CDR1 is KGHSH and CDR2 is LQKENI. Trimming left V 6 bases short and J 7 bases short, with 16 bases between. The length of the CDR3 is 14 residues. Here the CDR3 DNA reads TGTGCCAGCTCCGAGTCTAAGGGGCCAAATGAGCAGTTCTTC. This gives the protein CASSESKGPNEQFF.

CDR3 sequence (DNA): TGTGCCAGTAGGAGGACACGGGACAGTAACTCGTATGGCTACACCTTC. Translation gives CASRRTRDSNSYGYTF. The gene calls are TRBV19 and TRBJ1-2; 7 bases map to TRBD1. The CDR3 consists of 16 residues. V shed 6 bases, J shed 5 bases, and the junction held 15 bases outside the gene matches. Per the germline V gene, CDR1 is LNHDA and CDR2 is SQIVND (reference sequence).

J is TRBJ1-1 and V is TRBV13; TRBD1 aligns across 7 bases. With V trimmed by 3 bases and J by 3 bases, 4 bases remained unmatched. CDR3 length: 14 amino acids. Germline V gene lookup returns CDR1 PRHDT and CDR2 FYEKMQ (reference sequence). DNA for the CDR3: TGTGCCAGCAGCTTCACAGGGGTCGACACTGAAGCTTTCTTT. Protein sequence: CASSFTGVDTEAFF.

V usage is TRBV28 and J usage is TRBJ2-3; 15 nucleotides agree with TRBD2. Germline CDR1 and CDR2: MDHEN and SYDVKM. The CDR3 is 18 amino acids. Germline trimming cut 5 bases from V and 0 bases from J; bases unmatched to any gene: 6. The CDR3: CASSPWTSGGVSTDTQYF. CDR3 in DNA: TGTGCCAGCAGTCCCTGGACTAGCGGGGGGGTTAGCACAGATACGCAGTATTTT. Supplemented by reference TRBV28 and TRBJ2-3, the full variable domain reads DVKVTQSSRYLVKRTGEKVFLECVQDMDHENMFWYRQDPGLGLRLIYFSYDVKMKEKGDIPEGYSVSREKKERFSLILESASTNQTSMYLCASSPWTSGGVSTDTQYFGPGTRLTVL.

The V and J genes are TRBV19 and TRBJ1-2; possible D gene TRBD1, 6 bases. The germline V and J ends were trimmed by 8 bases and 2 bases, with 18 bases remaining between them. This CDR3 has 15 amino acids. Per the germline V gene, CDR1 is LNHDA and CDR2 is SQIVND (reference sequence). CDR3 coding DNA: TGTGCCAGTCTAGGGGGAGGGGATCGGAACTATGGCTACACCTTC. It translates to CASLGGGDRNYGYTF.

The CDR3 DNA follows: TGCGCCAGCAGCCAAGCCCGCGGGGACGCCACTGAAGCTTTCTTT. It codes for CASSQARGDATEAFF. The genes are TRBV4-1 and TRBJ1-1; tentatively, D is TRBD1 (5 bases). Trimming stripped 1 base from V and 4 bases from J, with 13 bases between. CDR3 length: 15 amino acids. Looked up from germline, CDR1 is MGHRA and CDR2 is YSYEKL.

CDR3 sequence: CASSLAGGQTTGELFF. Written as DNA, the CDR3 is TGTGCCAGCAGCTTAGCGGGGGGGCAGACCACCGGGGAGCTGTTTTTT. V is TRBV7-6 and J is TRBJ2-2; D might be TRBD2 (7 bases). Germline loops: CDR1 SGHVS, CDR2 FNYEAQ. The V end lost 0 bases, the J end lost 4 bases, and 12 bases lay between the germline ends. CDR3 size: 16 residues. The complete variable domain, with remaining parts taken from reference TRBV7-6 and TRBJ2-2, reads GAGVSQSPRYKVTKRGQDVALRCDPISGHVSLYWYRQALGQGPEFLTYFNYEAQQDKSGLPNDRFSAERPEGSISTLTIQRTEQRDSAMYRCASSLAGGQTTGELFFGEGSRLTVL.

The chain links TRBV5-1 to TRBJ2-1; D unclear. V was clipped by 2 bases and J by 7 bases, with 13 bases between them. The germline V gene has CDR1 SGHRS and CDR2 YFSETQ. The length of the CDR3 is 14 residues. The CDR3: CASSLGDLGNEQFF. CDR3 sequence (DNA): TGCGCCAGCAGCTTAGGAGACCTAGGTAATGAGCAGTTCTTC.

The chain is built from TRBV28 and TRBJ1-5; a weak D match, TRBD1 (6 bases). V was cut by 6 bases and J by 0 bases, with 12 bases left in between. Germline V gives CDR1 MDHEN, CDR2 SYDVKM. The CDR3 loop spans 15 amino acids. CDR3: CASRYGQNSNQPQHF. The CDR3 region has the DNA TGTGCCAGCAGGTACGGACAGAATAGCAATCAGCCCCAGCATTTT. Based on the CDR3 plus reference TRBV28 and TRBJ1-5, the full variable domain is DVKVTQSSRYLVKRTGEKVFLECVQDMDHENMFWYRQDPGLGLRLIYFSYDVKMKEKGDIPEGYSVSREKKERFSLILESASTNQTSMYLCASRYGQNSNQPQHFGDGTRLSIL.